A single sample gave rise to the 18 T cell receptor beta chains below, sequenced in a study of regulatory T cells in long-lasting Graves disease. Time point described: persistent/refractory GD, antithyroid drugs over 5 years with positive TRAb. With RNA extracted from PBMCs as input, the TCR library was made. Combining iRepertoire HTBI primers with Arm-PCR of CDR3 regions, the authors built TCR beta libraries. One entry per CDR3 protein, called by TCRdb with MiXCR from the multiplex PCR reads. The repertoire holds roughly 450,000 distinct CDR3 sequences, with about 20% as singletons. The material was peripheral blood mononuclear cells (PBMCs), obtained when the disease was refractory, from a patient treated with antithyroid drugs. These receptors originate from a female donor with Graves disease.

As to this clonotype: This clone may be a read error of a much larger clone one base away. The rearrangement joins TRBV28 to TRBJ2-1, with 8 bases fitting TRBD1. The DNA matches TRBJ2-5 better at its end, which makes the J call doubtful. The CDR3 runs to 14 residues. Per the germline V gene, CDR1 is MDHEN and CDR2 is SYDVKM. CDR3 residues: CAGSLPDRGETQYF. The CDR3 region has the DNA TGTGCCGGCAGTTTACCCGACAGGGGCGAGACCCAGTACTTC.

The rearrangement links TRBV5-1 to TRBJ1-1, with D perhaps TRBD1 (6 bases). CDR3 size: 17 residues. CDR1 and CDR2 (germline): SGHRS, YFSETQ. Trimming cost V 3 bases and J 4 bases, with 22 bases left between them. The CDR3 region has the DNA TGCGCCAGCAGCTCACGCTTACCTCAGGGGAAGAGCACTGAAGCTTTCTTT. This codes for CASSSRLPQGKSTEAFF.

This clonotype came up many times. This chain links TRBV28 with TRBJ1-2; 8 bases align to TRBD1. Germline V CDR1 and CDR2: MDHEN, SYDVKM. CDR3 length: 17 residues. Losses at the gene ends were 10 bases for V and 4 bases for J; bases not matched to a gene: 20. The CDR3 sequence: CATQSRTGRFSAYGYTF. The CDR3 DNA reads as TGTGCCACCCAGTCAAGGACAGGGAGATTTTCGGCCTATGGCTACACCTTC.

The rearrangement uses TRBV7-2 and TRBJ1-5; 9 bases align to TRBD1. Germline-derived CDR1 and CDR2 are SGHTA and FQGNSA. This CDR3 is 13 amino acids long. V gave up 8 bases and J gave up 15 bases; unmatched junction bases: 14. CDR3 DNA sequence: TGTGCCAGCGGCAAAGGACAGGGGAGGGGGTCGCATTTT. As protein: CASGKGQGRGSHF.

This clonotype has just a few counts. The chain is built from TRBV29-1 and TRBJ2-7, with D maybe TRBD2 (5 bases). The CDR3 runs to 14 residues. Trimming took off 4 bases at V and 7 bases at J, with 20 bases between the two ends. CDR1 and CDR2 from the germline V gene are SQVTM and ANQGSEA. For the CDR3, the DNA is TGCAGCGTTGTTGTGGGTAGCAGTTCGGGAGAGCAGTACTTC. This gives the protein CSVVVGSSSGEQYF.

V and J are TRBV19 and TRBJ2-2; TRBD1 might be the D (6 bases). Trimming stripped 4 bases from V and 9 bases from J, with 15 bases between. The CDR3 consists of 14 residues. Germline CDR1 LNHDA, CDR2 SQIVND (reference sequence). The CDR3 sequence is CASSTGTSARELFF. The CDR3 DNA sequence: TGTGCCAGTAGTACGGGGACATCAGCCAGGGAGCTGTTTTTT. The whole variable domain, filled in from reference TRBV19 and TRBJ2-2, reads DGGITQSPKYLFRKEGQNVTLSCEQNLNHDAMYWYRQDPGQGLRLIYYSQIVNDFQKGDIAEGYSVSREKKESFPLTVTSAQKNPTAFYLCASSTGTSARELFFGEGSRLTVL.

The table lists this clonotype with many counts. The chain is built from TRBV11-2 and TRBJ1-2; D gene unclear. The CDR3 has 14 residues. Trimming shortened V by 5 bases and J by 3 bases, and 13 bases separated the two germline ends. The germline V gene encodes CDR1 SGHAT and CDR2 FQNNGV. The CDR3 nucleotides read TGTGCCAGCAGCCAGGAGAGAGGGCACTATGGCTACACCTTC. This translates into CASSQERGHYGYTF.

The chain joins TRBV11-1 to TRBJ2-7; 8 nucleotides line up with TRBD1. The ends lost 3 bases at V and 6 bases at J; junction bases unmatched: 10. The CDR3 covers 15 residues. From germline, CDR1 is SGHAT and CDR2 FQDESV (reference sequence). CDR3 sequence: CASSLPKTGEGEQYF. Here the CDR3 DNA reads TGTGCCAGCAGCTTGCCAAAGACAGGGGAAGGCGAGCAGTACTTC. The full variable domain, with the rest looked up from reference TRBV11-1 and TRBJ2-7, is EAEVAQSPRYKITEKSQAVAFWCDPISGHATLYWYRQILGQGPELLVQFQDESVVDDSQLPKDRFSAERLKGVDSTLKIQPAELGDSAMYLCASSLPKTGEGEQYFGPGTRLTVT.

This clonotype was seen more than once but under ten times. This sequence joins TRBV24-1 and TRBJ2-7, with 7 bases aligning to TRBD2. J lost 5 bases, V lost 5 bases, and 8 bases had no gene match. Germline CDR1 and CDR2: KGHDR and SFDVKD. The CDR3 covers 14 residues. The CDR3 loop is CATSGSGGSHEQYF. In DNA, the CDR3 is TGTGCCACCAGTGGGTCCGGGGGGTCCCACGAGCAGTACTTC.

This clonotype showed up many times. V is TRBV15 and J is TRBJ1-6, with 7 nucleotides matching TRBD1. There are 14 residues in the CDR3. Germline V gives CDR1 LNHNV, CDR2 YYDKDF (reference sequence). The V segment lost 5 bases and the J segment 9 bases; nucleotides outside the gene matches: 7. The CDR3 region is CATSAEGAVSPLHF. The CDR3 coding sequence is TGTGCCACCAGCGCCGAGGGGGCGGTTTCACCCCTCCACTTT.

This clonotype was recorded many times. The chain has TRBV28 and TRBJ1-6; D call uncertain. The CDR3 runs 14 residues. Per germline, CDR1 MDHEN and CDR2 SYDVKM. The V gene lost 3 bases and the J gene lost 10 bases, with 13 bases spanning the gap. The DNA of the CDR3 is TGTGCCAGCAGTTTGGGTCAGCAGGACTCACCCCTCCACTTT. As protein: CASSLGQQDSPLHF.

The sample holds many counts of this clonotype. This chain uses TRBV11-1 with TRBJ2-2; D is uncertain. The V end lost 3 bases, the J end lost 7 bases, and 6 bases lay between the germline ends. CDR3 length: 12 amino acids. Germline-derived CDR1 and CDR2 are SGHAT and FQDESV (reference sequence). CDR3 sequence: CASSFGVGELFF. CDR3 DNA sequence: TGTGCCAGCAGCTTTGGTGTCGGGGAGCTGTTTTTT.

This clonotype was counted between two and nine times. The chain joins TRBV7-8 to TRBJ2-7; TRBD2 matches 7 bases. This CDR3 is built from 15 residues. Germline lookup yields CDR1 SGHVS and CDR2 FQNEAQ. With 1 base clipped from V and 3 bases from J, the junction kept 6 bases outside the gene matches. As DNA, the CDR3 is TGTGCCAGCAGCTTAGGGGGGGGGAGTTACTACGAGCAGTACTTC. It translates to CASSLGGGSYYEQYF.

This clonotype has a count of ten or more. The chain joins TRBV11-2 to TRBJ2-7; no reliable D call. Germline-derived CDR1 and CDR2 are SGHAT and FQNNGV. The ends were cut back, 5 bases at V and 2 bases at J, with 10 bases in the middle. This CDR3 is built from 13 residues. The CDR3: CASSVGKTYEQYF. CDR3 sequence (DNA): TGTGCCAGCAGCGTCGGAAAAACCTACGAGCAGTACTTC.

This clonotype was recorded at least ten times. The chain carries TRBV28 and TRBJ2-7, with 10 bases aligning to TRBD1. The V and J ends lost 7 bases and 2 bases, in that order; junction bases with no gene match: 8. The CDR3 is 15 amino acids. The germline V gene has CDR1 MDHEN and CDR2 SYDVKM. This chain's CDR3 is CASTQDRGGTYEQYF. CDR3 coding DNA: TGTGCCAGCACCCAGGACAGGGGGGGAACCTACGAGCAGTACTTC.

This chain joins TRBV29-1 and TRBJ1-4; D gene unclear. Germline V lookup: CDR1 SQVTM, CDR2 ANQGSEA. The V and J ends lost 7 bases and 7 bases respectively, with 16 bases between them. The CDR3 runs 13 residues. The CDR3 here is CSATGPEGEKLFF. The CDR3 DNA reads as TGCAGCGCCACCGGGCCAGAGGGTGAAAAACTGTTTTTT.

The gene calls are TRBV11-2 and TRBJ2-7; a possible D gene is TRBD2 (5 bases). V was cut by 3 bases and J by 0 bases, with 9 bases left in between. Germline V CDR1 and CDR2: SGHAT, FQNNGV. The CDR3 totals 14 residues. The CDR3 DNA sequence: TGTGCCAGCAGCTTCGACGGGGTCTCCTACGAGCAGTACTTC. As protein: CASSFDGVSYEQYF.

This clonotype was observed a handful of times. An end of the junction does not agree with germline; a read error may underlie this. This rearrangement joins TRBV15 to TRBJ2-7; 14 bases map to TRBD2. Germline CDR1 is LNHNV and CDR2 is YYDKDF (reference sequence). The CDR3 extends over 17 amino acids. This chain's CDR3 is CASSTWSLGLAGDEQYF. CDR3 bases: TGTGCCAGCAGCACCTGGAGTCTGGGACTAGCGGGAGACGAGCAGTACTTC.